This TCR beta chain was retrieved from a study of regulatory T cells in long-lasting Graves disease. In its sample, this clonotype was seen many times. The time point denotes: newly diagnosed GD, antithyroid drugs for less than 3 months. Making the TCR library involved RNA that had been extracted from PBMCs. Germline V gives CDR1 KGHDR, CDR2 SFDVKD. The CDR3 has 14 residues. Between the trimmed V and J ends, which lost 7 bases and 0 bases, there was a span of 11 bases. Researchers made TCR beta libraries by using iRepertoire HTBI primers and running Arm-PCR on CDR3 regions. TCRdb recomputed calls from the multiplex PCR reads with MiXCR, one row per CDR3 protein. This table holds about 440,000 distinct CDR3 sequences, more than 13% found once. The same data also contributed to another study, on T cells in Graves' hyperthyroidism and ophthalmopathy. That source notes: Most expanded thyroid clonotypes above 0.001 also appeared in blood.

The chain has TRBV24-1 and TRBJ1-1, with D unclear. The sequences come from peripheral blood mononuclear cells (PBMCs), collected at new diagnosis, from a patient treated with antithyroid drugs. The TCR sequence derives from a woman aged 25 to 39 with Graves disease. The CDR3 reads CATRAGPVNTEAFF. The DNA for the CDR3 is TGTGCCACCAGAGCCGGTCCGGTGAACACTGAAGCTTTCTTT.